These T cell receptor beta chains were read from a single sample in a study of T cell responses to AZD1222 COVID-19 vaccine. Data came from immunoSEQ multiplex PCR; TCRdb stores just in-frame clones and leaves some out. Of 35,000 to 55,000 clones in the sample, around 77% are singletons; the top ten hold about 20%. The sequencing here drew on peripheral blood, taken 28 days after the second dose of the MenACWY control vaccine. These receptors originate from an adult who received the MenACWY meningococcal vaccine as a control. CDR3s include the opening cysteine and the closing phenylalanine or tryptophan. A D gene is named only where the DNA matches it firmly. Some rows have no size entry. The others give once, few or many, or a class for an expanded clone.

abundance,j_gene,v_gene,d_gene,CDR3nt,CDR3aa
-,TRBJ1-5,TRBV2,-,TGTGCCAGCAGTGGAAGGCGGGACAGCAATCAGCCCCAGCATTTT,CASSGRRDSNQPQHF
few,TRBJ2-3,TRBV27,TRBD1,TGTGCCAGCAGTGACAGGGCAGTATGGACAGATACGCAGTATTTT,CASSDRAVWTDTQYF
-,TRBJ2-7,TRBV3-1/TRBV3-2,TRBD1,TGTGCCAGCAGCCAAGGCCGGGACAGGGTTTTGCGGGAGCAGTACTTC,CASSQGRDRVLREQYF
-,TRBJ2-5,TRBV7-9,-,TGTGCCAGCAGCGATATTAGAAGTGGGACAAAAGAGACCCAGTACTTC,CASSDIRSGTKETQYF
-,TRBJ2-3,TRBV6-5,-,TGTGCCAGCAGACCACTCTCGGACACCCAGCAGTATTTT,CASRPLSDTQQYF
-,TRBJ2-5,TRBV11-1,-,TGTGCCAGCAGCCACGGACACCTCCAAGAGACCCAGTACTTC,CASSHGHLQETQYF
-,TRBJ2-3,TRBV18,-,TGTGCCAGCTCACCCCGAGACCGGTTAGGGGTGGATACGCAGTATTTT,CASSPRDRLGVDTQYF
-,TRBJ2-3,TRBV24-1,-,TGTGCCACCAGTGATTTTGTAGGCGATGATACGCAGTATTTT,CATSDFVGDDTQYF
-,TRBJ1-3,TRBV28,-,TGTGCCAGCAGTGGCAGCCGCTCTGGAAACACCATATATTTT,CASSGSRSGNTIYF
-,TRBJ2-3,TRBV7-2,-,TGTGCCAGCAGCTTAGCGGCCGGGGACGGCACAGATACGCAGTATTTT,CASSLAAGDGTDTQYF
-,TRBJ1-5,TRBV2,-,TGTGCCAGCAGACCGGGACGGAACAGTCACAATCAGCCCCAGCATTTT,CASRPGRNSHNQPQHF
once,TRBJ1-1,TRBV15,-,TGTGCCACCAGCAAAAACGGACAGTCGAACACTGAAGCTTTCTTT,CATSKNGQSNTEAFF
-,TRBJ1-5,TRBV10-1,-,TGCGCCAGCAGACACCCTCCGGTCAGGGGCGGCAATCAGCCCCAGCATTTT,CASRHPPVRGGNQPQHF
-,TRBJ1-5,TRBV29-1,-,TGCAGCGCCCAAGGCGGGGATAGCAATCAGCCCCAGCATTTT,CSAQGGDSNQPQHF
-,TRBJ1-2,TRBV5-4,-,TGTGCCAGCAGCCTTTACAGAGGAAATAACTATGGCTACACCTTC,CASSLYRGNNYGYTF
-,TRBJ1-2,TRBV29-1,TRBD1,TGCAGCGTACCGGACAGGAACTATGGCTACACCTTC,CSVPDRNYGYTF
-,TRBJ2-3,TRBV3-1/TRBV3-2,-,TGTGCCAGCAGCCAAGAGCTGGCAATGAGCACAGATACGCAGTATTTT,CASSQELAMSTDTQYF
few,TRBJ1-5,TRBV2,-,TGTGCCAGCAGTGGAGGGAGCAGGGGTCTTAGCAATCAGCCCCAGCATTTT,CASSGGSRGLSNQPQHF
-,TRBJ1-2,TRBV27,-,TGTGCCAGCAGTTCATTGTCCCGAAACTATGGCTACACCTTC,CASSSLSRNYGYTF
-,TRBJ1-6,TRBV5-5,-,TGTGCCAGCAGCTTTAGCTCCTATAATTCACCCCTCCACTTT,CASSFSSYNSPLHF
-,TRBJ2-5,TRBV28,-,TGTGCCAGCAGTTTCTACCTCGGCCGGGGGCAGACCCAGTACTTC,CASSFYLGRGQTQYF
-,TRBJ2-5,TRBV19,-,TGTGCCAGTAGCAGAAAAGGAGAGACCCAGTACTTC,CASSRKGETQYF
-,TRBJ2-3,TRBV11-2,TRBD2,TGTGCCAGCAGCTTCCGGACTAGCGGTGGGGATACGCAGTATTTT,CASSFRTSGGDTQYF
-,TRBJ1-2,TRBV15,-,TGTGCCACCAGCAGTACCGGTTGGGTAGACTACACCTTC,CATSSTGWVDYTF
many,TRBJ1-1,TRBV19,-,TGTGCCAGTAACCAGGGATTGAACACTGAAGCTTTCTTT,CASNQGLNTEAFF
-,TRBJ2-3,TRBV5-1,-,TGCGCCAGCACTTCGGGGGTAGCGCCAAGCACAGATACGCAGTATTTT,CASTSGVAPSTDTQYF
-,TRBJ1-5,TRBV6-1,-,TGTGCCAGCAGTGAACACGGTGATATTCGGCAGCCCCAGCATTTT,CASSEHGDIRQPQHF
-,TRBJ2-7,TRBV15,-,TGTGCCACCAGCAGATCTGGAGTGACCTACGAGCAGTACTTC,CATSRSGVTYEQYF
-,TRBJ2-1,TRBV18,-,TGTGCCAGCTCACCAACGGGTATCCGTGAGCAGTTCTTC,CASSPTGIREQFF
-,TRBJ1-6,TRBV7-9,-,TGTGCCAGCAGCTTAGCCGTAGCCGTTAATTCACCCCTCCACTTT,CASSLAVAVNSPLHF
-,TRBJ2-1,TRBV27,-,TGTGCCAGCAGCCAGACCAGGGCAACTGAGCAGTTCTTC,CASSQTRATEQFF
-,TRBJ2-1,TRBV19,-,TGTGCCAGTAGTGACGGGAGCTCCTACAATGAGCAGTTCTTC,CASSDGSSYNEQFF
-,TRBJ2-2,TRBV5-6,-,TGTGCCAGCAGCTTACCTGGACCGAGGAACACCGGGGAGCTGTTTTTT,CASSLPGPRNTGELFF
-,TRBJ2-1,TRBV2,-,TGTGCCAGCAGCGTCGGGGCCTCCTATAAGGGGCCCGATGAGCAGTTCTTC,CASSVGASYKGPDEQFF
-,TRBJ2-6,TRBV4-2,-,TGTGCCAGCAGCCCGGGAGACGGGGCCAACGTCCTGACTTTC,CASSPGDGANVLTF
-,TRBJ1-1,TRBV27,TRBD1,TGTGCCAGCAGTTCTTGGGGACAGGGCGACACTGAAGCTTTCTTT,CASSSWGQGDTEAFF
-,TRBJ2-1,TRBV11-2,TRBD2,TGTGCCAGCAGCTCGGAACGGACTAGCGGGAGGGCCTTGTTTGAGCAGTTCTTC,CASSSERTSGRALFEQFF